This T cell receptor (beta chain) emerged from a study of blood T cells in healthy people across ages. Isolated per sample were at least 7 million PBMCs. Germline trimming cut 6 bases from V and 2 bases from J; bases unmatched to any gene: 4. Germline lookup yields CDR1 ENHRY and CDR2 SYGVKD. CDR3 length: 17 amino acids. Through a sample-barcoded 5' primer and a J-beta primer mix, a second PCR was run for about 6 to 11 cycles. Through a template-switch adaptor with 12 random nucleotides, each cDNA molecule received a tag. TCRdb analysed the 5' RACE reads with MiXCR anew, one entry per CDR3 protein. The repertoire holds nearly 800,000 distinct CDR3 sequences, with roughly 56% as singletons.

The receptor's source is a man aged 35 to 55 in good health. Sequenced input: blood. The rearrangement links TRBV10-3 to TRBJ2-1; TRBD2 matches 16 bases. The CDR3 loop reads CAIRLGLAGGPYNEQFF. CDR3 coding DNA: TGTGCCATCAGACTGGGACTAGCGGGGGGGCCCTACAATGAGCAGTTCTTC.